The clone carrying this T cell receptor (beta chain) was detected a few times. The antigen is undetermined. The CDR3 loop spans 16 amino acids. The germline gives CDR1 SGDLS, CDR2 YYNGEE. Trimming took off 0 bases at V and 8 bases at J, with 20 bases between the two ends. The data stem from a study of vaccination effects on CD4 cells after COVID-19. Study results and caveats: Infection-derived and vaccine-derived clones contracted markedly late after vaccination. Recruitment yielded few convalescent patients, and the study had no early post-infection timepoints.

The repertoire was sequenced with immunoSEQ multiplex PCR; TCRdb's copy has only in-frame clones and lacks some. The sample has about 45,000 clones, roughly 79% seen once; the top ten hold approximately 11%. Antigen-specific CD4+ T cells were expanded (with viral peptide pools) by the ViraFEST assay ahead of sequencing. Subsequent to ten to eleven days of culture, CD4+ T cells were isolated. Absence of prior SARS-CoV-2 infection characterized the vaccine recipients, who showed negative nucleocapsid antibodies. On days 3 and 7, fresh IL-2 medium replaced half the medium. The receptor comes from a human donor who received a COVID-19 vaccine. Sequenced material: CD4+ T cells from PBMCs cultured with SARS-CoV-2 spike peptides, taken before COVID-19 vaccination. This chain links TRBV9 with TRBJ1-2, with TRBD1 as a possible D gene (5 bases). This CDR3 reads CASSVGPGVEGQGYTF. CDR3 nucleotide sequence: TGTGCCAGCAGCGTAGGGCCGGGGGTGGAGGGGCAAGGCTACACCTTC.